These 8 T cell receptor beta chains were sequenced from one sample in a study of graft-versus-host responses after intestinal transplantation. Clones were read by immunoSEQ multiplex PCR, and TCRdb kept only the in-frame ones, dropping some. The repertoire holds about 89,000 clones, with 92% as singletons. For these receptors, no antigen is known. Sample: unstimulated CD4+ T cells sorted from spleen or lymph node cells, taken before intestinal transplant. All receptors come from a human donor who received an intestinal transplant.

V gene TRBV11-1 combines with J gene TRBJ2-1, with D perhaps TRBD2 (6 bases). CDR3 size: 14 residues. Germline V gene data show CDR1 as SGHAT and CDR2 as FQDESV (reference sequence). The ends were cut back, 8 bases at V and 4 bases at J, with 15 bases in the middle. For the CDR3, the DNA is TGTGCCAGCGAGGAGGGATCGGTTTACAATGAGCAGTTCTTC. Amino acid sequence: CASEEGSVYNEQFF.

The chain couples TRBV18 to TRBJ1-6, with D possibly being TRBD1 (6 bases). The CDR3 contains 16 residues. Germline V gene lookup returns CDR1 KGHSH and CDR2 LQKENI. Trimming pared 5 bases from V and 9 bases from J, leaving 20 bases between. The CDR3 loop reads CASSLDRPGVRSPLHF. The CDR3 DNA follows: TGTGCCAGCTCATTAGACAGGCCGGGAGTTCGTTCACCCCTCCACTTT.

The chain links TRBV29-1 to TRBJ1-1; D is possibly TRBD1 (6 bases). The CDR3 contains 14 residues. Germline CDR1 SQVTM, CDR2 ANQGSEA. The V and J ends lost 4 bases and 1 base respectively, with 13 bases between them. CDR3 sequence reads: CSVGPGHTNTEAFF. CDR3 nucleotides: TGCAGCGTTGGACCGGGACACACGAACACTGAAGCTTTCTTT.

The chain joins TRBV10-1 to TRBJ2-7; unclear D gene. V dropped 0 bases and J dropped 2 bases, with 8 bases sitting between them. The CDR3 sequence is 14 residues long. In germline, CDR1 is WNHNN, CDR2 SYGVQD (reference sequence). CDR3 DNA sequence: TGCGCCAGCAGTGAGTCCCACAGAGCCTACGAGCAGTACTTC. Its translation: CASSESHRAYEQYF.

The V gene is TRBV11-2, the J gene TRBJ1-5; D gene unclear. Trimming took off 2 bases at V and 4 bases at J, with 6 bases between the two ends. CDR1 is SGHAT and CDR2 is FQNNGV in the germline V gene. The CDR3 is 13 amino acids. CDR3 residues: CASSLSSNQPQHF. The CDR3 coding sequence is TGTGCCAGCAGCTTAAGCAGTAATCAGCCCCAGCATTTT.

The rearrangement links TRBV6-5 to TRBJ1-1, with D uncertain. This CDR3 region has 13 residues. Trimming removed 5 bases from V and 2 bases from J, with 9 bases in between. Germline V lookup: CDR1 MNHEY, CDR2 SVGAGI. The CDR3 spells CASSVMGNTEAFF. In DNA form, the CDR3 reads TGTGCCAGCAGTGTTATGGGAAACACTGAAGCTTTCTTT.

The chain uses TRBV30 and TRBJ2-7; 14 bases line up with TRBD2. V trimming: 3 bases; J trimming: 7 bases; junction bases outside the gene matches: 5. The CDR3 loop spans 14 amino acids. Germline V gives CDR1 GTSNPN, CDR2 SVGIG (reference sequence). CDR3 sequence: CAWSGTSGGWEQYF. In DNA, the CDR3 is TGTGCCTGGAGCGGGACTAGCGGGGGATGGGAGCAGTACTTC.

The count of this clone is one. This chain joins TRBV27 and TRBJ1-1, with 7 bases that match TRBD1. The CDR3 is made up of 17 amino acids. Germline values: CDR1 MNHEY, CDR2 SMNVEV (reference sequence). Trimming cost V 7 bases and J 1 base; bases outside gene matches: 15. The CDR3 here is CASNRLPTGYKNTEAFF. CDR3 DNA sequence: TGTGCCAGCAACCGGCTCCCGACAGGGTATAAGAACACTGAAGCTTTCTTT.